This TCR beta chain was sequenced in a study of blood T cell repertoires in COVID-19 (TCRdb year 2020). Turning to the overall study: Samples from collaborators originated in the United States, Italy and Spain and spanned both the acute and convalescent phases of COVID-19. The samples were drawn from two sources: the first 160 participants of the ongoing ImmuneRACE study, and approximately 1,300 subjects contributed by 6 global collaborators. The prospective study material was composed of cDNA or gDNA derived from T cells, B-cell-depleted T cells, or PBMCs. The dataset comprised deeply sampled blood TCRbeta repertoires from subjects exposed to, actively infected with, or recovered from COVID-19. The sample metadata nearly always contained a de-identified subject ID, COVID-19 status, age in years and sex. Where available, HLA class I and class II types were taken from metadata supplied by the sample provider and were not determined by assay-based typing. The repertoires were released in a freely available public database intended as a resource for research on the immune response to SARS-CoV-2. General findings and caveats noted by the study authors: The amount of clinical and demographic metadata varied by source and participant and was provided uncurated.

Whole blood was collected in K2EDTA tubes by collaborating institutions according to the institutions' own protocols. For TCRbeta analysis, collaborators shipped samples in one of three forms: frozen whole blood, isolated PBMCs, or DNA extracted from either of those sample types. This clone has only a few counts. Its binding antigen is unknown. Base qualities are not provided; no much larger clone lies one nucleotide away. TCRbeta CDR3 regions were amplified from genomic DNA by means of the immunoSEQ Assay, a bias-controlled multiplex PCR. On the study's bioinformatics: The number of nucleated cells in each sample was estimated by amplification of reference gene primers within the assay. To quantify the absolute abundance of each unique TCRbeta CDR3 rearrangement, sequence reads were collapsed and filtered. For each sample, productive Simpson clonality was calculated by taking the square root of Simpson's diversity index across productive rearrangements. As stored in TCRdb, this immuneACCESS dataset retains in-frame rearrangements with V and J assigned. A fraction of the clones does not appear; measured against another copy, unresolved V genes explain less than half of the discrepancy, and the remainder lacks a known reason. From that table come the V and J calls and clone size; the DNA was used to work out D and trimming. This sample gives some 33,000 clones in total; roughly 88% of them show up just once. Together, the top ten hold roughly 0.99% of the sample.

Sequencing used peripheral blood. The sequence was obtained from an older man with active or convalescent COVID-19.

For the CDR3, the sequence is CASSQGLKAATNTGELFF. The DNA sequence is given as TGCGCCAGCAGCCAAGGATTGAAGGCAGCGACGAACACCGGGGAGCTGTTTTTT. The V and J segments used are TRBV4-3 and TRBJ2-2, with no reliable assignment of the D segment. Trimming at the junction amounts to 1 base on V and 0 bases on J, and the germline ends lie 15 bases apart. CDR1 LGHNA and CDR2 YSLEER are derived from the germline V gene. The CDR3 numbers 18 residues from cysteine through phenylalanine. The read is trimmed to its CDR3 DNA, 54 bases read in frame from base 1.